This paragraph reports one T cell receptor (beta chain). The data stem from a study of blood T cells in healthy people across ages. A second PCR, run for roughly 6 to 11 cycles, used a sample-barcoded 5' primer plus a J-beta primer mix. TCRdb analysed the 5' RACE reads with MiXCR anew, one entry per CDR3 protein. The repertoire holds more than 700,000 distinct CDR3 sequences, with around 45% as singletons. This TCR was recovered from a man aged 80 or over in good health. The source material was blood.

In nucleotides, the CDR3 is TGCGCCAGCAGCTTGGCAGGAAGCGCTGGGGATACGCAGTATTTT. Amino acid sequence: CASSLAGSAGDTQYF. This chain uses TRBV5-1 with TRBJ2-3, with D hard to call. Germline V gene data show CDR1 as SGHRS and CDR2 as YFSETQ. Trimming cost V 0 bases and J 6 bases, with 14 bases left between them. The CDR3 covers 15 residues.